Following are 24 T cell receptor beta chains from one sample sequenced in a study of shared clonotypes between healthy human individuals. Some clones are missing from TCRdb's copy, which holds only in-frame ones; the method was immunoSEQ multiplex PCR. The data contain more than 450,000 clones, about four fifths of them singletons. The sample taken for sequencing was PBMCs. The receptors come from a woman aged 35 to 49 in good health. Some clones in this sample may be carry-over from other donors' samples.

The sample holds one count of this clone. This sequence joins TRBV18 and TRBJ2-7; no clear D. Germline V gives CDR1 KGHSH, CDR2 LQKENI. The CDR3 is 13 amino acids. V was pared by 2 bases and J by 6 bases, with 11 bases between. The CDR3: CASSPTFIGEQYF. The CDR3 bases are TGTGCCAGCTCACCAACCTTTATTGGCGAGCAGTACTTC.

The gene calls are TRBV6-5 and TRBJ2-7, with TRBD1 matching over 7 bases. CDR3 length equals 14 residues. Germline V gene sequence: CDR1 MNHEY, CDR2 SVGAGI. The ends lost 6 bases at V and 2 bases at J; junction bases unmatched: 7. The CDR3 protein is CASRADRPPYEQYF. The DNA for the CDR3 is TGTGCCAGCAGGGCGGACAGGCCCCCCTACGAGCAGTACTTC.

The gene calls are TRBV7-2 and TRBJ2-5, with 7 bases fitting TRBD2. Germline CDR1 is SGHTA and CDR2 is FQGNSA. The CDR3 is 13 residues long. V shed 5 bases, J shed 5 bases, and the junction held 5 bases outside the gene matches. The CDR3 nucleotides read TGTGCCAGCAGCCGGGGAGGGATGGAGACCCAGTACTTC. Translated: CASSRGGMETQYF.

The chain couples TRBV11-2 to TRBJ2-1, with 8 bases matching TRBD1. The CDR3 extends over 15 amino acids. V trimming: 1 base; J trimming: 4 bases; junction bases outside the gene matches: 3. Looked up from germline, CDR1 is SGHAT and CDR2 is FQNNGV. The CDR3 DNA reads as TGTGCCAGCAGCTTAGCGGACAGGGAATACAATGAGCAGTTCTTC. It yields the protein CASSLADREYNEQFF.

V is TRBV6-4 and J is TRBJ2-3, with D possibly being TRBD2 (6 bases). The CDR3 runs to 16 residues. V lost 0 bases, J lost 1 base, and 11 bases lay in between. Germline V gene sequence: CDR1 MRHNA, CDR2 SNTAGT. The CDR3 DNA sequence: TGTGCCAGCAGTGACTCGGGCGGCGGGGGCACAGATACGCAGTATTTT. It encodes CASSDSGGGGTDTQYF.

The V call is TRBV6-5, the J call TRBJ2-5; D may be TRBD1 (6 bases). The J call could be wrong; TRBJ2-7 is a better fit for the DNA end. CDR3 length equals 15 residues. Germline V gives CDR1 MNHEY, CDR2 SVGAGI. The CDR3 DNA is TGTGCCAGCAGTTACGGGGACACGGGCTACTACGAGCAGTACTTC. Its protein product is CASSYGDTGYYEQYF.

The chain has TRBV6-5 and TRBJ1-2; D not certain. The CDR3 loop spans 15 amino acids. Germline-derived CDR1 and CDR2 are MNHEY and SVGAGI. V dropped 2 bases and J dropped 1 base, with 11 bases sitting between them. The CDR3, as DNA: TGTGCCAGCAGTTACGGGCAGCCACTTAACTATGGCTACACCTTC. This translates into CASSYGQPLNYGYTF.

This rearrangement joins TRBV7-9 to TRBJ2-5; D gene ambiguous. The CDR3 is 13 residues long. Germline V gene sequence: CDR1 SEHNR, CDR2 FQNEAQ (reference sequence). The V end lost 5 bases, the J end lost 5 bases, and 12 bases lay between the germline ends. The CDR3 protein is CASSRSGWETQYF. The DNA for the CDR3 is TGTGCCAGCAGCCGTAGTGGTTGGGAGACCCAGTACTTC.

This clone was counted ten times or more. CDR3 DNA: TGTGCCAGCAGCTTGTTGGGCTACGAGCAGTACTTC. It codes for CASSLLGYEQYF. This rearrangement joins TRBV5-5 to TRBJ2-7; D ambiguous. The V gene's germline CDR1 is SGHKS and CDR2 YYEKEE (reference sequence). This CDR3 region has 12 residues. V was trimmed by 1 base and J by 3 bases, leaving 5 bases between them.

The chain has TRBV11-2 and TRBJ2-5; tentatively, D is TRBD2 (5 bases). The closer fit of TRBJ2-7 to the DNA end suggests the J call may be wrong. The CDR3 sequence is 12 residues long. Germline CDR1 SGHAT, CDR2 FQNNGV. CDR3 nucleotides: TGTGCCAGCAGCTTAGTCGCGGGCGAGCAGTACTTC. Translated, it gives CASSLVAGEQYF.

The chain has TRBV5-1 and TRBJ2-7, with 9 positions matching TRBD1. The CDR3 contains 14 residues. In germline, CDR1 is SGHRS, CDR2 YFSETQ. Unmatched junction bases numbered 3, after V lost 4 bases and J lost 1 base. CDR3 DNA sequence: TGCGCCAGCAGCCCGGGGACAGGGTCCTACGAGCAGTACTTC. Translation gives CASSPGTGSYEQYF.

The chain uses TRBV27 and TRBJ2-1; D may match TRBD1 or TRBD2 (5 bases each). Germline loops: CDR1 MNHEY, CDR2 SMNVEV (reference sequence). V was cut by 4 bases and J by 5 bases, with 12 bases left in between. The CDR3 extends over 14 amino acids. This chain's CDR3 is CASSSRDGNNEQFF. The CDR3 DNA sequence: TGTGCCAGCAGTTCCCGGGACGGAAACAATGAGCAGTTCTTC.

This clone was seen a single time. The rearrangement joins TRBV5-6 to TRBJ2-5; TRBD1 matches at 7 bases. There are 16 residues in the CDR3. Germline V gives CDR1 SGHDT, CDR2 YYEEEE. The J segment lost 7 bases and the V segment lost 6 bases, leaving 18 bases of the junction unmatched. The CDR3 coding sequence is TGTGCCAGCAACTCTATCCTGGACAGGTTCTTGGGGACCCAGTACTTC. Translating gives CASNSILDRFLGTQYF.

The V and J genes are TRBV5-1 and TRBJ2-5; D call uncertain. Germline CDR1 and CDR2: SGHRS and YFSETQ. This CDR3 spans 14 amino acids. Trimming stripped 0 bases from V and 2 bases from J, with 8 bases between. Here the CDR3 DNA reads TGCGCCAGCAGCTTGGCTTTGGTTCAAGAGACCCAGTACTTC. Translation: CASSLALVQETQYF.

The chain is built from TRBV9 and TRBJ2-1, with D perhaps matching TRBD1 (5 bases). The V end was cut by 6 bases, the J end by 0 bases, with 13 bases between. The CDR3 spans 15 residues. Germline assignment: CDR1 SGDLS and CDR2 YYNGEE. CDR3 amino acids: CASTKQASSYNEQFF. The CDR3 nucleotides are TGTGCCAGCACAAAACAGGCAAGCTCCTACAATGAGCAGTTCTTC.

This rearrangement joins TRBV29-1 to TRBJ2-2; 8 nucleotides agree with TRBD1. Germline CDR1 SQVTM, CDR2 ANQGSEA. V was clipped by 4 bases and J by 5 bases; unmatched bases: 12. The CDR3 sequence is 16 residues long. The CDR3 spells CSVALGQGLGTGELFF. The CDR3 DNA follows: TGCAGCGTTGCCCTAGGACAGGGCTTGGGTACCGGGGAGCTGTTTTTT.

This clone was counted between two and nine times. The CDR3 protein is CASSARQGAWETQYF. CDR3 coding DNA: TGTGCCAGCAGCGCCAGACAGGGGGCATGGGAGACCCAGTACTTC. The chain recombines TRBV9 with TRBJ2-5, with TRBD1 matching 10 bases. This CDR3 is built from 15 residues. Trimming took 3 bases from V and 5 from J; bases not matched to a gene: 7. Germline V gene lookup returns CDR1 SGDLS and CDR2 YYNGEE.

This sequence joins TRBV2 and TRBJ2-3, with D hard to call. With 6 bases removed from V and 5 bases from J, the gap between germline ends came to 9 bases. This CDR3 contains 12 residues. Germline CDR1 SNHLY, CDR2 FYNNEI. This CDR3 is CASRALEDTQYF. DNA for the CDR3: TGTGCCAGCAGGGCCTTAGAAGATACGCAGTATTTT. The full variable domain, completed using reference TRBV2 and TRBJ2-3, is EPEVTQTPSHQVTQMGQEVILRCVPISNHLYFYWYRQILGQKVEFLVSFYNNEISEKSEIFDDQFSVERPDGSNFTLKIRSTKLEDSAMYFCASRALEDTQYFGPGTRLTVL.

This chain links TRBV28 with TRBJ1-2; 7 bases agree with TRBD1. This CDR3 has 14 residues. CDR1 is MDHEN, CDR2 SYDVKM, per germline. With V trimmed by 2 bases and J by 3 bases, 3 bases remained unmatched. CDR3 nucleotides: TGTGCCAGCAGTTTAGACAGGGTTTACTATGGCTACACCTTC. Protein product: CASSLDRVYYGYTF.

This chain connects TRBV5-1 to TRBJ2-1; unclear D gene. CDR1 and CDR2 (germline): SGHRS, YFSETQ. The CDR3 contains 11 residues. Trimming pared 7 bases from V and 10 bases from J, leaving 12 bases between. The CDR3 here is CASHDFGEQFF. CDR3 bases: TGCGCCAGCCACGACTTCGGGGAGCAGTTCTTC.

With respect to this clone: The same CDR3 is also encoded by other DNA sequences in this sample. V and J are TRBV6-4 and TRBJ1-1; D gene unclear. Trimming stripped 3 bases from V and 1 base from J, with 6 bases between. CDR1 is MRHNA and CDR2 is SNTAGT in the germline V gene. The CDR3 is 13 residues long. Here the CDR3 reads CASSEGRNTEAFF. CDR3 nucleotides: TGTGCCAGCAGTGAGGGCAGGAACACTGAAGCTTTCTTT.

This chain connects TRBV30 to TRBJ2-1; D is unresolved. Trimming shortened V by 3 bases and J by 5 bases, and 17 bases separated the two germline ends. Germline V gene data show CDR1 as GTSNPN and CDR2 as SVGIG (reference sequence). CDR3 length equals 15 residues. The CDR3 DNA reads TGTGCCTGGAGAAGTGAAGCACGATTCAACAATGAGCAGTTCTTC. Encoded protein: CAWRSEARFNNEQFF.

This chain connects TRBV11-3 to TRBJ2-5; TRBD1 is a possible D gene (6 bases). V lost 2 bases, J lost 5 bases, and 15 bases lay in between. This CDR3 has 15 amino acids. CDR1 is SGHNT, CDR2 YENEEA, per germline. The CDR3 sequence is CASSLQGTFGETQYF. Here the CDR3 DNA reads TGTGCCAGCAGCTTACAGGGGACGTTTGGGGAGACCCAGTACTTC.

This clone was recorded a few times. Written as DNA, the CDR3 is TGCAGCGTTGAAGATAACGCTTTCTCCTACAATGAGCAGTTCTTC. It translates to CSVEDNAFSYNEQFF. The rearrangement joins TRBV29-1 to TRBJ2-1; D is uncertain. Germline V CDR1 and CDR2: SQVTM, ANQGSEA. There are 15 residues in the CDR3. Between the trimmed V and J ends, which lost 0 bases and 0 bases, there was a span of 9 bases.